The 24 T cell receptor beta chains below come from one sample, sequenced in a study of T cell responses to AZD1222 COVID-19 vaccine. The method was immunoSEQ multiplex PCR; TCRdb's version includes in-frame clones alone and lacks a portion of them. The sample records some 150,000 clones, 82% being singletons. This material consisted of peripheral blood, taken on day 0 of MenACWY control vaccination. Receptors originate from an adult in good health.

V is TRBV7-8 and J is TRBJ1-2; 9 nucleotides agree with TRBD1. Germline V CDR1 and CDR2: SGHVS, FQNEAQ. This CDR3 comprises 13 residues. With 5 bases clipped from V and 6 bases from J, the junction kept 4 bases outside the gene matches. CDR3 DNA: TGTGCCAGCAGCCGCGGGACAGGGAATGGCTACACCTTC. Its translation: CASSRGTGNGYTF.

This clone was observed a single time. This sequence joins TRBV19 and TRBJ1-4; TRBD1 is a possible D gene (5 bases). The V gene lost 3 bases and the J gene lost 8 bases, with 10 bases spanning the gap. Germline CDR1 is LNHDA and CDR2 is SQIVND (reference sequence). This CDR3 region has 13 residues. The DNA of the CDR3 is TGTGCCAGTAGTATCTCCAGGGCCGAAAAACTGTTTTTT. Protein sequence: CASSISRAEKLFF. Combining the CDR3 with reference TRBV19 and TRBJ1-4 gives the whole variable domain DGGITQSPKYLFRKEGQNVTLSCEQNLNHDAMYWYRQDPGQGLRLIYYSQIVNDFQKGDIAEGYSVSREKKESFPLTVTSAQKNPTAFYLCASSISRAEKLFFGSGTQLSVL.

The V gene is TRBV14, the J gene TRBJ2-5; D unclear. This CDR3 has 13 amino acids. In germline, CDR1 is SGHDN, CDR2 FVKESK. The V end lost 3 bases, the J end lost 4 bases, and 9 bases lay between the germline ends. For the CDR3, the DNA is TGTGCCAGCAGCCAGTTATTTGGAGAGACCCAGTACTTC. This codes for CASSQLFGETQYF.

The chain joins TRBV2 to TRBJ2-1, with D unclear. Germline V CDR1 and CDR2: SNHLY, FYNNEI. The CDR3 is 16 amino acids. V gave up 3 bases and J gave up 1 base, with 13 bases separating them. The CDR3 protein is CASSEHVGRSYNEQFF. In DNA form, the CDR3 reads TGTGCCAGCAGTGAGCACGTCGGTCGGTCCTACAATGAGCAGTTCTTC.

This clone was recorded once. This chain joins TRBV2 and TRBJ1-1, with a possible D match to TRBD1 (5 bases). From germline, CDR1 is SNHLY and CDR2 FYNNEI. The CDR3 covers 15 residues. Trimming shortened V by 8 bases and J by 2 bases, and 18 bases separated the two germline ends. CDR3 nucleotides: TGTGCCAGCGACCCACCCGGGACGGCCAACACTGAAGCTTTCTTT. It translates to CASDPPGTANTEAFF.

V gene TRBV29-1 combines with J gene TRBJ1-2, with D possibly matching TRBD1 (6 bases). The CDR3 is 14 residues long. The V gene's germline CDR1 is SQVTM and CDR2 ANQGSEA. The germline V and J ends were trimmed by 6 bases and 2 bases, with 16 bases remaining between them. The CDR3 loop reads CSVPNRAGNYGYTF. CDR3 DNA sequence: TGCAGCGTCCCGAACAGGGCCGGGAACTATGGCTACACCTTC.

The chain joins TRBV2 to TRBJ1-6; possible D gene TRBD1, 6 bases. The germline V and J ends were trimmed by 3 bases and 10 bases, with 16 bases remaining between them. The CDR3 totals 15 residues. Germline V gives CDR1 SNHLY, CDR2 FYNNEI. CDR3 bases: TGTGCCAGCAGTGATCGAGCGGGGGCGCAATCACCCCTCCACTTT. Its protein product is CASSDRAGAQSPLHF.

The chain uses TRBV7-2 and TRBJ2-1; TRBD2 is a possible D gene (7 bases). V lost 4 bases and J lost 0, with 16 bases in between. CDR1 and CDR2 (germline): SGHTA, FQGNSA. This CDR3 is 17 amino acids long. CDR3 sequence (DNA): TGTGCCAGCAGCTCCGTTCGCGGGGGCCCCTCCTACAATGAGCAGTTCTTC. It codes for CASSSVRGGPSYNEQFF.

A remark on this clone: One end of the junction does not line up with germline, which may come from a read error. The V call is TRBV19, the J call TRBJ1-5; tentative D call: TRBD1 (6 bases). The germline CDR1 and CDR2 sequences are LNHDA and SQIVND (reference sequence). The CDR3 loop spans 15 amino acids. The CDR3 loop reads CASSRTGYSDQPQHF. CDR3 DNA: TGTGCCAGTAGTAGAACAGGGTATAGCGATCAGCCCCAGCATTTT.

The chain links TRBV2 to TRBJ1-2; a weak D match, TRBD1 (5 bases). The CDR3 is 11 residues long. The ends were cut back, 6 bases at V and 6 bases at J, with 8 bases in the middle. Germline CDR1 reads SNHLY; CDR2 reads FYNNEI. The CDR3 protein is CASRVTDGYTF. The DNA for the CDR3 is TGTGCCAGCAGGGTGACAGATGGCTACACCTTC.

The count of this clone is one. The chain employs TRBV7-2 and TRBJ2-7; D may correspond to TRBD1 or TRBD2 (6 bases each). Germline CDR1 and CDR2: SGHTA and FQGNSA. Trimming stripped 9 bases from V and 3 bases from J, with 18 bases between. This CDR3 has 14 amino acids. CDR3 residues: CASKLQGGIYEQYF. The CDR3 DNA reads as TGTGCCAGTAAACTACAGGGAGGCATCTACGAGCAGTACTTC.

The gene calls are TRBV13 and TRBJ1-3; no definite D call. Germline CDR1 PRHDT, CDR2 FYEKMQ (reference sequence). The CDR3 sequence is 16 residues long. The V end was cut by 0 bases, the J end by 3 bases, with 12 bases between. CDR3: CASSLGRGRSGNTIYF. The DNA of the CDR3 is TGTGCCAGCAGCTTAGGCCGGGGAAGAAGTGGAAACACCATATATTTT. Variable domain in full (rest from reference TRBV13 and TRBJ1-3): AAGVIQSPRHLIKEKRETATLKCYPIPRHDTVYWYQQGPGQDPQFLISFYEKMQSDKGSIPDRFSAQQFSDYHSELNMSSLELGDSALYFCASSLGRGRSGNTIYFGEGSWLTVV.

This chain's CDR3 is CASSLARARGFPYEQYF. The CDR3 nucleotides read TGTGCCAGCAGCTTAGCGCGGGCCAGGGGGTTCCCCTACGAGCAGTACTTC. The chain links TRBV7-8 to TRBJ2-7, with 7 bases aligning to TRBD1. The CDR3 consists of 17 residues. The germline V gene has CDR1 SGHVS and CDR2 FQNEAQ. V lost 0 bases and J lost 2; bases outside the gene matches: 10.

The chain links TRBV6-4 to TRBJ2-2, with D possibly TRBD1 on 6 matching bases. CDR3 size: 13 residues. Germline loops: CDR1 MRHNA, CDR2 SNTAGT. The V end lost 4 bases, the J end lost 3 bases, and 6 bases lay between the germline ends. CDR3 coding DNA: TGTGCCAGCAGTGCAGGGGACACCGGGGAGCTGTTTTTT. Amino acid sequence: CASSAGDTGELFF.

This chain joins TRBV19 and TRBJ2-2, with 7 bases that match TRBD1. CDR1 and CDR2 (germline): LNHDA, SQIVND (reference sequence). The CDR3 extends over 16 amino acids. V was clipped by 3 bases and J by 2 bases; unmatched bases: 6. The CDR3: CASSIPGQINTGELFF. CDR3 in DNA: TGTGCCAGTAGTATTCCGGGACAGATTAACACCGGGGAGCTGTTTTTT.

This clone was counted at least ten times. J is TRBJ1-2 and V is TRBV7-2; TRBD1 matches at 9 bases. Trimming took 4 bases from V and 6 from J; bases not matched to a gene: 9. The CDR3 is made up of 15 amino acids. Germline V CDR1 and CDR2: SGHTA, FQGNSA. The CDR3 bases are TGTGCCAGCAGCTCGGGAAACAGGGGGCGGGATGGCTACACCTTC. Protein: CASSSGNRGRDGYTF.

This chain connects TRBV3-1 (or the pseudogene TRBV3-2) to TRBJ1-2; D is uncertain. CDR1 is LGHDT and CDR2 is YNNKEL in the germline V gene (reference sequence). The CDR3 is 11 residues long. V was shortened by 5 bases and J by 8 bases, with 9 bases between the two germline ends. For the CDR3, the DNA is TGTGCCAGCAGCGACACTGGAGGCTACACCTTC. Amino acid sequence: CASSDTGGYTF.

The rearrangement uses TRBV5-6 and TRBJ1-1; D call uncertain. Germline V gene data show CDR1 as SGHDT and CDR2 as YYEEEE. Trimming shortened V by 2 bases and J by 5 bases, and 10 bases separated the two germline ends. The CDR3 runs 13 residues. The CDR3 spells CASSFAGGTEAFF. The DNA of the CDR3 is TGTGCCAGCAGCTTCGCAGGTGGAACTGAAGCTTTCTTT.

This clone has just a few counts. The rearrangement links TRBV19 to TRBJ2-1; TRBD2 agrees at 7 bases. Germline-derived CDR1 and CDR2 are LNHDA and SQIVND (reference sequence). The CDR3 loop spans 15 amino acids. Losses at the gene ends were 7 bases for V and 4 bases for J; bases not matched to a gene: 10. The CDR3 protein is CASTDEAAGYNEQFF. CDR3 nucleotides: TGTGCCAGTACTGATGAGGCAGCGGGATACAATGAGCAGTTCTTC.

The rearrangement uses TRBV29-1 and TRBJ2-3; no definite D call. The ends were cut back, 6 bases at V and 1 base at J, with 8 bases in the middle. Germline assignment: CDR1 SQVTM and CDR2 ANQGSEA. The CDR3 is made up of 12 amino acids. The CDR3 is CSVAMGTDTQYF. The CDR3 region has the DNA TGCAGCGTGGCCATGGGCACAGATACGCAGTATTTT.

CDR3 nucleotide sequence: TGTGCCACCAGCTCCCCTGGGAGCCTAGAGACCCAGTACTTC. Translating gives CATSSPGSLETQYF. This sequence joins TRBV15 and TRBJ2-5; perhaps TRBD2 as D (5 bases). Germline V gene data show CDR1 as LNHNV and CDR2 as YYDKDF (reference sequence). The CDR3 runs 14 residues. V lost 5 bases and J lost 4, with 14 bases in between.

This chain connects TRBV9 to TRBJ2-1; a possible D gene is TRBD1 (8 bases). The CDR3 contains 18 residues. The germline V and J ends were trimmed by 3 bases and 3 bases, with 22 bases remaining between them. Germline CDR1 is SGDLS and CDR2 is YYNGEE. The chain's CDR3 is CASSARPTGGAVYNEQFF. For the CDR3, the DNA is TGTGCCAGCAGCGCCCGACCTACAGGGGGGGCCGTCTACAATGAGCAGTTCTTC.

V gene TRBV21-1 combines with J gene TRBJ2-4; TRBD2 was called by the table and not checked on the DNA. TRBV21-1 is marked as a pseudogene. The length of the CDR3 is 18 residues. CDR3 protein: CASSEAGGSPLAKNIQYF. In DNA, the CDR3 is TGTGCCAGCAGCGAGGCCGGGGGTTCCCCCCTAGCCAAAAACATTCAGTACTTC.

The gene calls are TRBV2 and TRBJ1-2; D may be TRBD1 (6 bases). CDR3 length: 12 amino acids. The ends were cut back, 6 bases at V and 7 bases at J, with 12 bases in the middle. Germline V CDR1 and CDR2: SNHLY, FYNNEI. CDR3 DNA: TGTGCCAGCAGCCTAAGGACAGCTGGCTACACCTTC. This codes for CASSLRTAGYTF. The full variable domain, in which reference TRBV2 and TRBJ1-2 provide the parts outside the CDR3, is EPEVTQTPSHQVTQMGQEVILRCVPISNHLYFYWYRQILGQKVEFLVSFYNNEISEKSEIFDDQFSVERPDGSNFTLKIRSTKLEDSAMYFCASSLRTAGYTFGSGTRLTVV.